The 11 T cell receptor beta chains reported below all come from one sample, sequenced in a study of OX40 agonist ivuxolimab in advanced cancers. The data were produced by immunoSEQ multiplex PCR, yet TCRdb's version contains in-frame clones alone and is incomplete. The data show about 80,000 clones, around nine tenths seen once. Source: CD4+ or CD8+ T cells sorted from blood, taken in a trial of the OX40 agonist ivuxolimab. These receptors all come from an adult with an advanced solid tumor such as melanoma, head and neck, liver or kidney cancer.

The rearrangement uses TRBV30 and TRBJ1-4, with 7 bases aligning to TRBD1. V shed 2 bases and J 5 bases; nucleotides not matched to a gene: 5. CDR1 is GTSNPN and CDR2 is SVGIG in the germline V gene (reference sequence). The CDR3 extends over 14 amino acids. CDR3 sequence: CAWSRDSKNEKLFF. The DNA of the CDR3 is TGTGCCTGGAGTAGGGACAGCAAGAATGAAAAACTGTTTTTT.

The chain uses TRBV9 and TRBJ1-1; no reliable D call. The CDR3 runs to 13 residues. Looked up from germline, CDR1 is SGDLS and CDR2 is YYNGEE. V lost 0 bases and J lost 1, with 4 bases in between. The CDR3 loop is CASSVEENTEAFF. In nucleotides, the CDR3 is TGTGCCAGCAGCGTAGAGGAGAACACTGAAGCTTTCTTT.

The rearrangement uses TRBV5-4 and TRBJ1-3; 10 nucleotides agree with TRBD1. The germline gives CDR1 SGHNT, CDR2 YYREEE (reference sequence). The junction had 5 bases not matched to a gene; V was cut back by 4 bases and J by 7 bases. The CDR3 spans 14 residues. The CDR3 region is CASSPRTGGNTIYF. The CDR3 DNA follows: TGTGCCAGCAGCCCCCGGACAGGGGGGAACACCATATATTTT. Looking up the rest from reference TRBV5-4 and TRBJ1-3 gives the full variable domain: ETGVTQSPTHLIKTRGQQVTLRCSSQSGHNTVSWYQQALGQGPQFIFQYYREEENGRGNFPPRFSGLQFPNYSSELNVNALELDDSALYLCASSPRTGGNTIYFGEGSWLTVV.

V usage is TRBV28 and J usage is TRBJ2-7; D is possibly TRBD1 (6 bases). V was cut by 2 bases and J by 0 bases, with 17 bases left in between. CDR3 size: 17 residues. Germline assignment: CDR1 MDHEN and CDR2 SYDVKM. CDR3 in amino acids: CASSLGPGELTSYEQYF. CDR3 DNA sequence: TGTGCCAGCAGTTTAGGGCCAGGGGAGCTTACCTCCTACGAGCAGTACTTC.

This sequence joins TRBV28 and TRBJ2-1, with TRBD2 as a possible D gene (6 bases). Trimming shortened V by 6 bases and J by 3 bases, and 12 bases separated the two germline ends. This CDR3 has 14 residues. Germline V lookup: CDR1 MDHEN, CDR2 SYDVKM. CDR3 region: CASRNGGIYNEQFF. The DNA of the CDR3 is TGTGCCAGCAGAAATGGAGGGATCTACAATGAGCAGTTCTTC. Drawing the rest from reference TRBV28 and TRBJ2-1, the complete variable domain is DVKVTQSSRYLVKRTGEKVFLECVQDMDHENMFWYRQDPGLGLRLIYFSYDVKMKEKGDIPEGYSVSREKKERFSLILESASTNQTSMYLCASRNGGIYNEQFFGPGTRLTVL.

This clone was counted between two and nine times. The chain links TRBV29-1 to TRBJ2-1; D is possibly TRBD2 (5 bases). The V gene's germline CDR1 is SQVTM and CDR2 ANQGSEA. This CDR3 region has 12 residues. The germline V and J ends were trimmed by 5 bases and 3 bases, with 8 bases remaining between them. The CDR3 reads CSVSSGYNEQFF. In DNA, the CDR3 is TGCAGCGTTTCCAGCGGCTACAATGAGCAGTTCTTC.

The chain joins TRBV7-2 to TRBJ1-5; D might be TRBD1 (5 bases). Germline CDR1 SGHTA, CDR2 FQGNSA. V lost 1 base to trimming and J lost 3 bases, with 10 bases between them. This CDR3 is built from 15 residues. CDR3 coding DNA: TGTGCCAGCAGCTTAGACAGGTATACCAATCAGCCCCAGCATTTT. It is translated as CASSLDRYTNQPQHF.

This clone was seen more than once but under ten times. The chain links TRBV29-1 to TRBJ1-1; D remains ambiguous. The CDR3 is 12 amino acids. CDR1 is SQVTM, CDR2 ANQGSEA, per germline. The V gene lost 4 bases and the J gene lost 1 base, with 7 bases spanning the gap. CDR3 loop: CSVGGQNTEAFF. The CDR3 bases are TGCAGCGTTGGTGGGCAGAACACTGAAGCTTTCTTT.

The chain links TRBV5-1 to TRBJ1-1, with 7 bases that match TRBD1. Germline V gene data show CDR1 as SGHRS and CDR2 as YFSETQ. The J segment lost 4 bases and the V segment lost 0 bases, leaving 3 bases of the junction unmatched. The CDR3 runs to 14 residues. The CDR3 reads CASSLAQGGTEAFF. In DNA form, the CDR3 reads TGCGCCAGCAGCTTGGCTCAGGGGGGCACTGAAGCTTTCTTT. Full variable domain (outside the CDR3, taken from reference TRBV5-1 and TRBJ1-1): KAGVTQTPRYLIKTRGQQVTLSCSPISGHRSVSWYQQTPGQGLQFLFEYFSETQRNKGNFPGRFSGRQFSNSRSEMNVSTLELGDSALYLCASSLAQGGTEAFFGQGTRLTVV.

The chain has TRBV28 and TRBJ1-4; D is ambiguous. Germline CDR1 MDHEN, CDR2 SYDVKM. The germline V and J ends were trimmed by 2 bases and 5 bases, with 3 bases remaining between them. The CDR3 is 12 residues long. The DNA of the CDR3 is TGTGCCAGCAGTTTAATCAATGAAAAACTGTTTTTT. Amino acids: CASSLINEKLFF.

The chain combines TRBV20-1 with TRBJ2-5; D not resolved. The V gene's germline CDR1 is DFQATT and CDR2 SNEGSKA (reference sequence). V shed 6 bases and J shed 3 bases, with 5 bases lying between them. This CDR3 has 10 residues. The CDR3: CSAGKETQYF. The CDR3 bases are TGCAGTGCGGGTAAAGAGACCCAGTACTTC.